The next 10 T cell receptor beta chains were all read from a single sample in a study of blood T cell repertoires in COVID-19. Only in-frame clones appear in the TCRdb table, and some are missing; sequencing was by immunoSEQ multiplex PCR. The profile covers 300,000 to 350,000 clones, with around 90% appearing a single time and 3% to 4.5% taken by the ten largest. The specimen sequenced was peripheral blood. The receptors here all came from a woman aged 55-70 years with COVID-19, enrolled during active disease.

The gene calls are TRBV28 and TRBJ1-3; no definite D call. The germline V gene encodes CDR1 MDHEN and CDR2 SYDVKM. Trimming took off 5 bases at V and 8 bases at J, with 13 bases between the two ends. CDR3 length equals 13 residues. This chain's CDR3 is CASSVDTRYTIYF. For the CDR3, the DNA is TGTGCCAGCAGTGTAGACACCCGATACACCATATATTTT.

The V call is TRBV12-3 or TRBV12-4, the J call TRBJ1-1; a weak D match, TRBD1 (5 bases). The CDR3 covers 13 residues. The V gene lost 7 bases and the J gene lost 6 bases, with 15 bases spanning the gap. The CDR3 DNA follows: TGTGCCAGCACCCCTGGTGGGGGGTCTGAAGCTTTCTTT. Protein sequence: CASTPGGGSEAFF.

The rearrangement joins TRBV3-1 (or the pseudogene TRBV3-2) to TRBJ2-3; no clear D gene. CDR3 size: 16 residues. The germline V gene has CDR1 LGHDT and CDR2 YNNKEL (reference sequence). V lost 2 bases, J lost 4 bases, and 16 bases lay in between. Here the CDR3 reads CASSQSSAGKSDTQYF. In DNA, the CDR3 is TGTGCCAGCAGCCAATCCAGCGCCGGCAAGTCAGATACGCAGTATTTT.

This chain links TRBV5-4 with TRBJ1-4; D is possibly TRBD1 (5 bases). Germline assignment: CDR1 SGHNT and CDR2 YYREEE (reference sequence). V gave up 0 bases and J gave up 3 bases, with 9 bases separating them. The CDR3 length is 15 residues. CDR3 protein: CASSLEGSPNEKLFF. CDR3 DNA sequence: TGTGCCAGCAGCTTGGAGGGGTCACCTAATGAAAAACTGTTTTTT.

V is TRBV6-5 and J is TRBJ1-1, with a tentative D call TRBD1 (6 bases). Per germline, CDR1 MNHEY and CDR2 SVGAGI. The CDR3 consists of 15 residues. V lost 0 bases to trimming and J lost 3 bases, with 11 bases between them. The CDR3 protein is CASSYSGSGDTEAFF. CDR3 nucleotides: TGTGCCAGCAGTTACTCGGGATCAGGGGACACTGAAGCTTTCTTT.

The V call is TRBV29-1, the J call TRBJ1-1; the match to TRBD1 covers 7 bases. J gave up 0 bases and V 5 bases, and 3 bases lay outside the gene matches. The CDR3 spans 13 residues. Germline CDR1 is SQVTM and CDR2 is ANQGSEA. CDR3 nucleotides: TGCAGCGTTAAGGGGGCGGTGAACACTGAAGCTTTCTTT. Translated: CSVKGAVNTEAFF.

This chain joins TRBV7-3 and TRBJ2-2; D gene unclear. The CDR3 runs to 13 residues. V dropped 3 bases and J dropped 1 base, with 3 bases sitting between them. CDR1 is SGHTA, CDR2 FQGTGA, per germline. Here the CDR3 DNA reads TGTGCCAGCAGCTTTAAGAACACCGGGGAGCTGTTTTTT. Its protein is CASSFKNTGELFF.

J is TRBJ1-1 and V is TRBV3-1 (or the pseudogene TRBV3-2), with no clear D. Looked up from germline, CDR1 is LGHDT and CDR2 is YNNKEL (reference sequence). The CDR3 covers 15 residues. The V end lost 3 bases, the J end lost 1 base, and 12 bases lay between the germline ends. This chain's CDR3 is CASSQGFAGNTEAFF. The CDR3 region has the DNA TGTGCCAGCAGCCAGGGCTTCGCAGGGAACACTGAAGCTTTCTTT.

The chain combines TRBV30 with TRBJ2-7; TRBD1 matches at 9 bases. Germline V lookup: CDR1 GTSNPN, CDR2 SVGIG (reference sequence). This CDR3 region has 16 residues. Germline trimming cut 5 bases from V and 4 bases from J; bases unmatched to any gene: 15. The DNA for the CDR3 is TGTGCCTGGTCTATTGGGACAGGGAGTTCCCTATACGAGCAGTACTTC. This codes for CAWSIGTGSSLYEQYF.

The CDR3 bases are TGTGCCAGCAGCCCACTAGCGGGGGGGCCTTATACGCAGTATTTT. This gives the protein CASSPLAGGPYTQYF. V gene TRBV7-9 combines with J gene TRBJ2-3, with 13 bases that match TRBD2. The CDR3 runs 15 residues. V was pared by 5 bases and J by 7 bases, with 6 bases of the junction left unmatched. Germline V CDR1 and CDR2: SEHNR, FQNEAQ (reference sequence).